Below, 18 T cell receptor beta chains from the same sample are listed, as sequenced in a study of T cells in Graves' hyperthyroidism and ophthalmopathy. The source material, RNA transcripts, was used to amplify TCR beta CDR3 regions. The HTBI set primed first-round TCR CDR3 RT-PCR. MiXCR, run by TCRdb on the multiplex PCR reads, gives a single entry per CDR3 protein. The table lists 450,000 to 700,000 distinct CDR3 sequences, roughly 46% of them singletons. The sequenced sample was peripheral blood or thyroid tissue (not recorded which). All receptors come from an adult woman with Graves' disease, either hyperthyroidism or ophthalmopathy (not recorded which).

The count of this clonotype is one. V usage is TRBV10-3 and J usage is TRBJ1-4; 9 bases fit TRBD1. The CDR3 consists of 15 residues. The germline V gene has CDR1 ENHRY and CDR2 SYGVKD. J lost 8 bases, V lost 6 bases, and 10 bases had no gene match. The CDR3 here is CAISRDRVRKEKLFF. The CDR3 nucleotides read TGTGCCATCAGCCGGGACAGGGTTAGGAAAGAAAAACTGTTTTTT.

This chain links TRBV20-1 with TRBJ2-7; 7 bases match TRBD1. J gave up 2 bases and V 7 bases, and 5 bases lay outside the gene matches. Germline CDR1 DFQATT, CDR2 SNEGSKA (reference sequence). The CDR3 extends over 12 amino acids. In nucleotides, the CDR3 is TGCAGTGTTAAGACAGGGACCTACGAGCAGTACTTC. Protein product: CSVKTGTYEQYF.

A remark on this clonotype: This may be a read error: a much more frequent sequence differs by one nucleotide. The V gene is TRBV29-1, the J gene TRBJ2-6, with 8 bases fitting TRBD1. The CDR3 sequence is 22 residues long. The germline V gene has CDR1 SQVTM and CDR2 ANQGSEA. CDR3: CGVLPFGFDRGEGGSGANVLTF. Written as DNA, the CDR3 is TGCGGCGTTCTCCCATTCGGATTCGACAGGGGTGAGGGTGGCTCTGGGGCCAACGTCCTGACTTTC.

This chain links TRBV7-9 with TRBJ2-7; D perhaps matches TRBD2 (6 bases). The CDR3 runs 14 residues. Per germline, CDR1 SEHNR and CDR2 FQNEAQ (reference sequence). V shed 5 bases and J shed 3 bases, with 14 bases lying between them. The chain's CDR3 is CASSSGSANYEQYF. The CDR3 DNA reads as TGTGCCAGCAGCAGCGGGTCGGCGAACTACGAGCAGTACTTC.

This clonotype was observed many times. V is TRBV4-1 and J is TRBJ2-7, with 9 bases fitting TRBD1. J lost 2 bases, V lost 2 bases, and 4 bases had no gene match. The CDR3 covers 15 residues. CDR1 is MGHRA, CDR2 YSYEKL, per germline. The CDR3 loop reads CASSQSQGATYEQYF. CDR3 in DNA: TGCGCCAGCAGCCAATCACAGGGGGCCACCTACGAGCAGTACTTC.

This clonotype appeared many times. The chain links TRBV4-1 to TRBJ1-2, with unresolved D. The CDR3 totals 14 residues. The V end lost 7 bases, the J end lost 0 bases, and 12 bases lay between the germline ends. CDR1 is MGHRA and CDR2 is YSYEKL in the germline V gene. In DNA, the CDR3 is TGCGCCAGCAAACATCCGGCCCCTAACTATGGCTACACCTTC. Amino acids: CASKHPAPNYGYTF.

Notes on this clonotype: Its ends do not fully match the called genes, so a read error is possible. The chain couples TRBV7-2 to TRBJ2-7, with D possibly being TRBD1 or TRBD2 (5 bases each). The CDR3 contains 11 residues. CDR1 SGHTA and CDR2 FQGNSA come from the germline V gene. CDR3 residues: CASSIGTDLTF. As DNA, the CDR3 is TGTGCCAGCAGCATAGGGACCGACCTCACCTTC.

This clonotype was recorded many times. The V call is TRBV30, the J call TRBJ1-2, with D hard to call. The germline V gene encodes CDR1 GTSNPN and CDR2 SVGIG (reference sequence). This CDR3 region has 13 residues. Trimming removed 3 bases from V and 4 bases from J, with 12 bases in between. The CDR3 bases are TGTGCCTGGAGGGACCACTGGGCCTATGGCTACACCTTC. This encodes CAWRDHWAYGYTF. The full variable domain, its missing parts supplied by reference TRBV30 and TRBJ1-2, is SQTIHQWPATLVQPVGSPLSLECTVEGTSNPNLYWYRQAAGRGLQLLFYSVGIGQISSEVPQNLSASRPQDRQFILSSKKLLLSDSGFYLCAWRDHWAYGYTFGSGTRLTVV.

In its sample, this clonotype was seen many times. This rearrangement joins TRBV9 to TRBJ2-5; 16 bases are a match to TRBD2. The CDR3 totals 18 residues. The germline V gene has CDR1 SGDLS and CDR2 YYNGEE. J lost 5 bases, V lost 4 bases, and 11 bases had no gene match. The DNA for the CDR3 is TGTGCCAGCAGCCCGGGACTAGCGGGAGGGCCCGGGGGGGAGACCCAGTACTTC. Translating it yields CASSPGLAGGPGGETQYF.

The rearrangement links TRBV29-1 to TRBJ1-3; TRBD1 is a possible D gene (6 bases). V lost 0 bases to trimming and J lost 5 bases, with 11 bases between them. The CDR3 length is 14 residues. Germline CDR1 reads SQVTM; CDR2 reads ANQGSEA. CDR3 sequence (DNA): TGCAGCGTTGAAGACAGGGGCCAACGAAACACCATATATTTT. This encodes CSVEDRGQRNTIYF.

The chain carries TRBV7-2 and TRBJ1-1; 10 positions agree with TRBD1. J lost 0 bases, V lost 2 bases, and 9 bases had no gene match. Germline values: CDR1 SGHTA, CDR2 FQGNSA. This CDR3 is 18 amino acids long. CDR3 loop: CASSLRTGGAAVNTEAFF. The CDR3 coding sequence is TGTGCCAGCAGCTTACGGACAGGGGGGGCCGCGGTGAACACTGAAGCTTTCTTT.

This clonotype was observed at least ten times. The gene calls are TRBV2 and TRBJ2-5, with 15 bases matching TRBD2. Trimming took 11 bases from V and 7 from J; bases not matched to a gene: 11. The CDR3 is 15 amino acids. Germline CDR1 and CDR2: SNHLY and FYNNEI. The CDR3 loop is CAGGLGLAGGVTQYF. DNA of the CDR3: TGTGCCGGAGGCCTGGGACTAGCGGGAGGAGTGACCCAGTACTTC.

The gene calls are TRBV6-1 and TRBJ2-7; D is ambiguous. Trimming shortened V by 6 bases and J by 2 bases, and 17 bases separated the two germline ends. The CDR3 is 15 amino acids. Germline CDR1 MNHNS, CDR2 SASEGT. CDR3 region: CASRDPQLFPYEQYF. In nucleotides, the CDR3 is TGTGCCAGCAGGGACCCTCAGTTATTCCCCTACGAGCAGTACTTC.

This clonotype occurred once. Germline and junction disagree at one end, which may indicate a read error. The V call is TRBV14, the J call TRBJ2-7; 11 nucleotides agree with TRBD1. The CDR3 contains 17 residues. Germline V lookup: CDR1 SGHDN, CDR2 FVKESK. This CDR3 reads CASSQQKDRGRVGELYF. The DNA of the CDR3 is TGTGCCAGCAGCCAACAGAAGGACAGGGGGCGCGTCGGGGAGCTGTACTTC.

J is TRBJ1-2 and V is TRBV7-9, with D possibly matching TRBD1 (6 bases). CDR1 is SEHNR and CDR2 is FQNEAQ in the germline V gene (reference sequence). The CDR3 has 13 residues. Trimming took off 5 bases at V and 8 bases at J, with 15 bases between the two ends. CDR3 sequence (DNA): TGTGCCAGCAGCCCTATGGGGGGGCAAGGCTACACCTTC. Encoded protein: CASSPMGGQGYTF.

This chain connects TRBV7-9 to TRBJ2-5; tentatively, D is TRBD1 or TRBD2 (5 bases each). V was trimmed by 10 bases and J by 9 bases, leaving 27 bases between them. The CDR3 is made up of 15 amino acids. Germline V gene data show CDR1 as SEHNR and CDR2 as FQNEAQ (reference sequence). The DNA for the CDR3 is TGTGCCACCACGGGGCCAGACGGAAACAATCAGCCCCAGTACTTC. The encoded protein is CATTGPDGNNQPQYF.

In DNA form, the CDR3 reads TGTGCCAGCAGTACTCAGGGGGCGAGACCGTACGAGCAGTACTTC. It codes for CASSTQGARPYEQYF. The chain has TRBV11-1 and TRBJ2-7; TRBD1 matches 8 bases. The V and J ends lost 6 bases and 4 bases, in that order; junction bases with no gene match: 11. CDR3 length: 15 amino acids. CDR1 and CDR2 from the germline V gene are SGHAT and FQDESV (reference sequence).

About this clonotype itself: One end of the junction is discordant with germline, which a read error may explain. The chain employs TRBV5-8 and TRBJ1-4; perhaps TRBD1 as D (5 bases). This CDR3 comprises 13 residues. The germline V gene has CDR1 SGHTS and CDR2 YDEGEE. The CDR3 coding sequence is TGCGCCAGCAGCCAGGGTGATGGTGAAAAACTGTTTTTT. Residues: CASSQGDGEKLFF.